This T cell receptor (beta chain) was identified in a study of cytomegalovirus exposure and HLA in healthy donors. It was with 60 Vbeta and 13 Jbeta primers that the PCR ran. Sequencing used immunoSEQ multiplex PCR; TCRdb keeps in-frame clones, though not all of them. The sample yields 190,000 or so clones, around 83% seen once. The table lists this clone with a few counts. Germline V gives CDR1 MNHEY, CDR2 SMNVEV (reference sequence). The CDR3 totals 18 residues. Trimming cost V 0 bases and J 2 bases; bases outside gene matches: 9. The sample was PBMCs. The V and J genes are TRBV27 and TRBJ2-1, with 8 bases that match TRBD2. This TCR came from a woman in her fifties or sixties in good health and CMV-seropositive. The CDR3 reads CASSLSWRGALTYNEQFF. The CDR3 region has the DNA TGTGCCAGCAGTTTATCCTGGCGGGGGGCGCTTACCTACAATGAGCAGTTCTTC.